A selection of T cell receptor beta chains follows, all from one sample in a study of T-cell memory formation after mild COVID-19. TCRdb recomputed calls from the 5' RACE reads with MiXCR, one row per CDR3 protein. The profile shows hundreds of thousands of distinct CDR3 sequences, around 27% of them singletons. Source material: PBMCs or a T cell subset sorted from them (not recorded which). The receptors were sampled from an adult woman who had mild COVID-19 (a few samples of this study predate the infection). Cell type and time point are not known. CDR3s include the opening cysteine and the closing phenylalanine or tryptophan. D genes are given only for firm matches. Clone size is shown for a subset of rows, as once, few, many or a class of expanded clone.

- | TRBJ1-3 | TRBV6-5 | - | TGTGCCAGCAGTCTTGACAGGACCTCTGGAAACACCATATATTTT | CASSLDRTSGNTIYF
TRBD1 | TRBJ1-1 | TRBV6-5 | - | TGTGCCAGCAGTCGGAGAGCAGGGGGGAACAGTGAAGCTTTCTTT | CASSRRAGGNSEAFF
TRBD1 | TRBJ1-5 | TRBV12-3/TRBV12-4 | few | TGTGCCAGCAGTGCAACAGGGGGACGGAGCAATCAGCCCCAGCATTTT | CASSATGGRSNQPQHF
TRBD2 | TRBJ2-2 | TRBV6-5 | few | TGTGCCAGCAAGCGGAGCGGGAGGCTGAACACCGGGGAGCTGTTTTTT | CASKRSGRLNTGELFF
- | TRBJ2-5 | TRBV15 | many | TGTGCCACCAGCACAGTTCAAGAGACCCAGTACTTC | CATSTVQETQYF
- | TRBJ2-1 | TRBV19 | - | TGTGCCAGTAGTACGGACCGGGGCAATGAGCAGTTCTTC | CASSTDRGNEQFF
TRBD1 | TRBJ2-5 | TRBV5-1 | - | TGCGCCAGCAGCTTGGGTGTCGGGACAGCCCAAGAGACCCAGTACTTC | CASSLGVGTAQETQYF
TRBD2 | TRBJ2-1 | TRBV11-2 | - | TGTGCCAGCAGCTTCGGACTAGCGGGAGCCCGCCAGTTCTTC | CASSFGLAGARQFF
- | TRBJ2-2 | TRBV6-5 | - | TGTGCCAGCAGTAAGACTCCCGCTAGGCGGAACACCGGGGAGCTGTTTTTT | CASSKTPARRNTGELFF
- | TRBJ2-2 | TRBV5-4 | - | TGTGCCAGCAGCTCCACAGGAATTATGAACACCGGGGAGCTGTTTTTT | CASSSTGIMNTGELFF
TRBD1 | TRBJ1-1 | TRBV7-8 | few | TGTGCCAGCAGCTCATCTTTACAGGGGAGGGCGGACACTGAAGCTTTCTTT | CASSSSLQGRADTEAFF
- | TRBJ2-1 | TRBV12-3/TRBV12-4 | - | TGTGCCAGCAGTTTAAACAACTACAATGAGCAGTTCTTC | CASSLNNYNEQFF
TRBD2 | TRBJ2-1 | TRBV4-3 | - | TGCGCCAGCAGCCAAGTGCCTAGCGGGACCTACAATGAGCAGTTCTTC | CASSQVPSGTYNEQFF
TRBD1 | TRBJ2-7 | TRBV4-1 | - | TGCGCCAGCAGCCCCCTCTCCAGGGGGACGGGAGAGCAGTACTTC | CASSPLSRGTGEQYF
TRBD2 | TRBJ2-3 | TRBV19 | few | TGTGCCAGTAGTATGGGAGCGGGAGCTCTTGATACGCAGTATTTT | CASSMGAGALDTQYF
TRBD2 | TRBJ2-5 | TRBV12-5 | few | TGTGCTAGTGGCCCGGGGGGACTAGCGGAAGAGACCCAGTACTTC | CASGPGGLAEETQYF
- | TRBJ1-1 | TRBV4-1 | few | TGCGCCAGCAGCCTGAAAGGCCCGAACACTGAAGCTTTCTTT | CASSLKGPNTEAFF
TRBD2 | TRBJ2-1 | TRBV24-1 | - | TGTGCCACCAGTGATTTGCGCGGGAGTGAGCAGTTCTTC | CATSDLRGSEQFF
TRBD2 | TRBJ2-1 | TRBV5-1 | few | TGCGCCAGCAGCTTGGGACTAGCGGAGGCTTCTTACTACAATGAGCAGTTCTTC | CASSLGLAEASYYNEQFF
- | TRBJ2-1 | TRBV7-9 | few | TGTGCCAGCAGCCCGATCAAGGGTGGCTACAATGAGCAGTTCTTC | CASSPIKGGYNEQFF
- | TRBJ2-1 | TRBV18 | - | TGTGCCAGCTCACCAGGTAGCGGAGCCTACTACAATGAGCAGTTCTTC | CASSPGSGAYYNEQFF
- | TRBJ1-2 | TRBV20-1 | few | TGCAGTGCTACGCGGGCAGGTCCGAGAGATGGCTACACCTTC | CSATRAGPRDGYTF
- | TRBJ1-2 | TRBV4-1 | - | TGCGCCAGCAGCCAAGGGGCAGGACTTCGGCCTAACTATGGCTACACCTTC | CASSQGAGLRPNYGYTF
- | TRBJ2-2 | TRBV19 | - | TGTGCCAGTAGGAGGGCAGGGTACACCGGGGAGCTGTTTTTT | CASRRAGYTGELFF
TRBD1 | TRBJ1-1 | TRBV2 | once | TGTGCCAGCAACTTCGGGACAGGGGAGTGGGAAAATGAAGCTTTCTTT | CASNFGTGEWENEAFF
TRBD1 | TRBJ1-1 | TRBV5-1 | - | TGCGCCAGCAGTTTTACAGGGGGTGAAGGAGAAGCTTTCTTT | CASSFTGGEGEAFF
TRBD1 | TRBJ2-7 | TRBV3-1 | many | TGTGCCAGCAGCCCGGGACAGCCCTACGAGCAGTACTTC | CASSPGQPYEQYF
TRBD2 | TRBJ2-3 | TRBV18 | - | TGTGCCAGCTCACCACAGGAAGCGGGAGAGGCAGATACGCAGTATTTT | CASSPQEAGEADTQYF
TRBD1 | TRBJ2-3 | TRBV6-5 | few | TGTGCCAGCAGCGCCGGGACAGGACGGCTTTTGATAGATACGCAGTATTTT | CASSAGTGRLLIDTQYF
- | TRBJ1-1 | TRBV7-3 | few | TGTGCCAGCAGCTTGCAGGCTTTGAACACTGAAGCTTTCTTT | CASSLQALNTEAFF
- | TRBJ2-7 | TRBV28 | - | TGTGCCAGCAGTTCCTTGAGCAGTCTCTACGAGCAGTACTTC | CASSSLSSLYEQYF
TRBD1 | TRBJ1-3 | TRBV7-9 | - | TGTGCCAGCAGCTACCGGACAGGGGGCGGAAACACCATATATTTT | CASSYRTGGGNTIYF
TRBD2 | TRBJ2-3 | TRBV6-2/TRBV6-3 | few | TGTGCCAGCAGTCCCGGGACTAGCGGGAGGAAGACAGATACGCAGTATTTT | CASSPGTSGRKTDTQYF
- | TRBJ1-1 | TRBV2 | - | TGTGCCAGCAGGCCATGGAGGTCAGGGAACACTGAAGCTTTCTTT | CASRPWRSGNTEAFF
TRBD1 | TRBJ2-1 | TRBV5-1 | - | TGCGCCAGCAGCTGGGGACAGCATGAGCAGTTCTTC | CASSWGQHEQFF
- | TRBJ2-7 | TRBV29-1 | - | TGCAGCGTTGGGTGGGGGCTCTCCTACGAGCAGTACTTC | CSVGWGLSYEQYF
- | TRBJ1-2 | TRBV2 | few | TGTGCCAGCAGTGGTGACCGACGGGGTTATTATGGCTACACCTTC | CASSGDRRGYYGYTF
- | TRBJ1-1 | TRBV5-1 | few | TGCGCCAGCAGCTTGGGAGCTTCAAACACTGAAGCTTTCTTT | CASSLGASNTEAFF
TRBD1 | TRBJ2-2 | TRBV29-1 | few | TGCAGCGTCGTCCGGGACAGGGTTGGAGGTGCCGGGGAGCTGTTTTTT | CSVVRDRVGGAGELFF
TRBD1 | TRBJ1-1 | TRBV12-3/TRBV12-4 | - | TGTGCCAGCAGTTTATGGGAGGACAGGGTAATTGTCGGTGAAGCTTTCTTT | CASSLWEDRVIVGEAFF
- | TRBJ2-7 | TRBV4-2 | - | TGTGCCAGCAGCCAAGATATCGGGGGTTTAGGGGCAAACTACGAGCAGTACTTC | CASSQDIGGLGANYEQYF
- | TRBJ2-7 | TRBV15 | - | TGTGCCACCAGCAGAGATCAGGGGCGGAGCGAGCAGTACTTC | CATSRDQGRSEQYF
- | TRBJ1-2 | TRBV4-2 | few | TGTGCCAGCAGCCAAGATACAGGCACAAACTATGGCTACACCTTC | CASSQDTGTNYGYTF